The 13 T cell receptor beta chains listed next were all sequenced from one sample in a study of blood T cell repertoires in COVID-19. Sequencing was performed with immunoSEQ multiplex PCR; in TCRdb, only in-frame clones are kept and a portion is missing. The data hold 50,000 to 80,000 clones, with 80% to 90% observed a single time. The sequenced sample consisted of peripheral blood. The receptors originated from a woman aged 60-75 years with COVID-19, enrolled during active disease.

The rearrangement joins TRBV9 to TRBJ2-1; D gene ambiguous. The CDR3 consists of 15 residues. The germline CDR1 and CDR2 sequences are SGDLS and YYNGEE. V dropped 0 bases and J dropped 3 bases, with 10 bases sitting between them. The CDR3 loop reads CASSVVGSYYNEQFF. The CDR3 DNA sequence: TGTGCCAGCAGCGTAGTTGGTAGTTACTACAATGAGCAGTTCTTC.

This chain connects TRBV4-3 to TRBJ1-2; a weak D match, TRBD1 (5 bases). V lost 0 bases to trimming and J lost 1 base, with 12 bases between them. The CDR3 runs 16 residues. CDR1 LGHNA and CDR2 YSLEER come from the germline V gene. In nucleotides, the CDR3 is TGCGCCAGCAGCCAAGAGCTGACACAGGATAACTATGGCTACACCTTC. This sequence encodes CASSQELTQDNYGYTF.

This chain uses TRBV12-3 or TRBV12-4 with TRBJ1-4, with D uncertain. V was trimmed by 2 bases and J by 8 bases, leaving 9 bases between them. This CDR3 is built from 13 residues. CDR3 nucleotide sequence: TGTGCCAGCAGTTTAAGCGTGGAGGAAAAACTGTTTTTT. It is translated as CASSLSVEEKLFF.

This sequence joins TRBV2 and TRBJ1-4; TRBD1 might be the D (5 bases). This CDR3 contains 13 residues. From germline, CDR1 is SNHLY and CDR2 FYNNEI. Trimming removed 7 bases at V and 10 bases at J, with 16 bases between. The CDR3 region is CASTRGDSGKLFF. CDR3 bases: TGTGCCAGCACCCGCGGGGACTCGGGAAAACTGTTTTTT.

V usage is TRBV7-2 and J usage is TRBJ1-3, with D perhaps matching TRBD1 (5 bases). The germline V and J ends were trimmed by 7 bases and 1 base, with 14 bases remaining between them. Germline CDR1 reads SGHTA; CDR2 reads FQGNSA. The CDR3 covers 15 residues. CDR3 amino acids: CASTTYQGSGNTIYF. The CDR3 DNA reads TGTGCCAGCACGACCTACCAGGGTTCTGGAAACACCATATATTTT. Based on the CDR3 plus reference TRBV7-2 and TRBJ1-3, the full variable domain is GAGVSQSPSNKVTEKGKDVELRCDPISGHTALYWYRQSLGQGLEFLIYFQGNSAPDKSGLPSDRFSAERTGGSVSTLTIQRTQQEDSAVYLCASTTYQGSGNTIYFGEGSWLTVV.

This chain connects TRBV18 to TRBJ1-4, with 7 bases identical to TRBD1. Germline CDR1 and CDR2: KGHSH and LQKENI. The CDR3 extends over 15 amino acids. J gave up 4 bases and V 4 bases, and 6 bases lay outside the gene matches. In DNA, the CDR3 is TGTGCCAGCTCACTTATGGACAGGAGTAATGAAAAACTGTTTTTT. Residues: CASSLMDRSNEKLFF.

DNA of the CDR3: TGTGCCTGGAGTGCCTTGACAGCCCCGGATAATGAAAAACTGTTTTTT. As protein: CAWSALTAPDNEKLFF. The rearrangement joins TRBV30 to TRBJ1-4; possibly TRBD1 for D (5 bases). Germline V gene lookup returns CDR1 GTSNPN and CDR2 SVGIG (reference sequence). The CDR3 sequence is 16 residues long. V was pared by 1 base and J by 4 bases, with 16 bases between.

The genes are TRBV28 and TRBJ1-4; D perhaps matches TRBD1 (6 bases). The CDR3 loop spans 14 amino acids. Trimming took off 11 bases at V and 0 bases at J, with 13 bases between the two ends. The germline V gene encodes CDR1 MDHEN and CDR2 SYDVKM. The CDR3 here is CAAGAGATNEKLFF. DNA of the CDR3: TGTGCCGCCGGGGCAGGGGCAACTAATGAAAAACTGTTTTTT.

In its sample, this clone was seen once. V usage is TRBV18 and J usage is TRBJ1-1; D uncertain. The CDR3 loop spans 15 amino acids. Germline V gives CDR1 KGHSH, CDR2 LQKENI. The V end lost 2 bases, the J end lost 1 base, and 11 bases lay between the germline ends. CDR3 in amino acids: CASSPAKAGNTEAFF. The CDR3 DNA reads as TGTGCCAGCTCACCAGCTAAAGCGGGGAACACTGAAGCTTTCTTT.

The chain employs TRBV19 and TRBJ2-1; TRBD2 matches at 13 bases. This CDR3 contains 16 residues. CDR1 and CDR2 from the germline V gene are LNHDA and SQIVND (reference sequence). V was clipped by 4 bases and J by 8 bases; unmatched bases: 8. The CDR3 region has the DNA TGTGCCAGTAGTACCTGGGGACTAGCGGGACGCGATGAGCAGTTCTTC. Residues: CASSTWGLAGRDEQFF. Supplemented by reference TRBV19 and TRBJ2-1, the full variable domain reads DGGITQSPKYLFRKEGQNVTLSCEQNLNHDAMYWYRQDPGQGLRLIYYSQIVNDFQKGDIAEGYSVSREKKESFPLTVTSAQKNPTAFYLCASSTWGLAGRDEQFFGPGTRLTVL.

The chain links TRBV30 to TRBJ1-4; 7 bases map to TRBD1. J gave up 8 bases and V 8 bases, and 17 bases lay outside the gene matches. There are 15 residues in the CDR3. Germline lookup yields CDR1 GTSNPN and CDR2 SVGIG (reference sequence). The CDR3: CAGTGTEDLGEKLFF. In nucleotides, the CDR3 is TGTGCCGGTACCGGGACAGAAGATCTGGGGGAAAAACTGTTTTTT.

This clone has more than one count but fewer than ten. The V gene is TRBV24-1, the J gene TRBJ2-2, with D perhaps matching TRBD1 (6 bases). CDR3 length: 15 amino acids. The germline V and J ends were trimmed by 6 bases and 0 bases, with 10 bases remaining between them. Germline CDR1 reads KGHDR; CDR2 reads SFDVKD. CDR3 DNA: TGTGCCACCAGTCCTGCAGGGGCGAACACCGGGGAGCTGTTTTTT. This encodes CATSPAGANTGELFF.

The V call is TRBV5-6, the J call TRBJ2-7; 9 bases line up with TRBD1. The CDR3 loop spans 14 amino acids. The V segment lost 4 bases and the J segment 4 bases; nucleotides outside the gene matches: 6. Germline values: CDR1 SGHDT, CDR2 YYEEEE. CDR3 loop: CASSAGQGLYEQYF. DNA of the CDR3: TGTGCCAGCAGCGCCGGACAGGGGTTATACGAGCAGTACTTC.